A selection of T cell receptor beta chains follows, all from one sample in a study of T cell repertoires in cytomegalovirus infection. TCRdb re-called the reads through MiXCR, storing one row per CDR3 protein. This sample yields roughly 720,000 distinct CDR3 sequences, of which 35% to 45% are seen a single time; 2.8% belongs to the top ten. The specimen sequenced was PBMCs. The receptors shown here come from a human donor in good health (CMV status not recorded). Some clones in this sample may be carry-over from other donors' samples. The CDR3 runs from the conserved cysteine through the conserved F or W. The D gene is left open where the match is weak. Size is omitted from some rows. Given values are once, few, many or a class for expanded clones.

NA	TRBJ1-2	TRBV25-1	NA	CASTEGDANGYTF	TGTGCCAGCACCGAGGGGGACGCAAATGGCTACACCTTC
NA	TRBJ1-1	TRBV2	few	CASSEGQGIVQTEAFF	TGTGCCAGCAGTGAAGGGCAGGGTATAGTGCAGACTGAAGCTTTCTTT
NA	TRBJ1-1	TRBV11-2	few	CASSFPGATEAFF	TGTGCCAGCAGCTTTCCGGGTGCCACTGAAGCTTTCTTT
NA	TRBJ2-7	TRBV5-1	NA	CASSLATSPHEQYF	TGCGCCAGCAGCTTGGCTACTAGCCCCCACGAGCAGTACTTC
TRBD1	TRBJ1-5	TRBV12-3/TRBV12-4	NA	CASSAGQGTGGSNQPQHF	TGTGCCAGCAGCGCGGGTCAAGGGACAGGGGGTTCAAATCAGCCCCAGCATTTT
TRBD1	TRBJ1-5	TRBV10-3	few	CAISGGDRNNQPQHF	TGTGCCATCAGTGGAGGGGACAGGAATAATCAGCCCCAGCATTTT
NA	TRBJ2-3	TRBV7-9	NA	CASSLPTGWDTQYF	TGTGCCAGCAGCTTACCGACAGGCTGGGATACGCAGTATTTT
NA	TRBJ2-1	TRBV2	few	CASAGTPYNEQFF	TGTGCCAGTGCCGGGACACCTTACAATGAGCAGTTCTTC
NA	TRBJ1-4	TRBV2	NA	CASRGVAATNEKLFF	TGTGCCAGCCGGGGGGTCGCTGCAACTAATGAAAAACTGTTTTTT
TRBD1	TRBJ1-2	TRBV6-6	few	CASSYDFTGADGYTF	TGTGCCAGCAGTTACGATTTTACAGGGGCGGATGGCTACACCTTC
NA	TRBJ2-5	TRBV14	NA	CASSHPLERGETQYF	TGTGCCAGCAGCCACCCTCTGGAGCGTGGGGAGACCCAGTACTTC
TRBD1	TRBJ1-2	TRBV9	NA	CASSVGVVDRGSGYTF	TGTGCCAGCAGCGTAGGGGTTGTGGACAGGGGGTCTGGCTACACCTTC
NA	TRBJ1-1	TRBV12-3/TRBV12-4	NA	CASSISRTTGTEAFF	TGTGCCAGCAGTATCTCGCGGACCACGGGGACTGAAGCTTTCTTT
TRBD1	TRBJ2-3	TRBV28	once	CASSLWDRGPDTQYF	TGTGCCAGCAGTTTATGGGACAGGGGGCCAGATACGCAGTATTTT
NA	TRBJ2-7	TRBV5-4	NA	CASSFQAGKAYEQYF	TGTGCCAGCAGCTTTCAGGCGGGAAAAGCCTATGAGCAGTACTTC
NA	TRBJ2-3	TRBV3-1	NA	CASSQDEGRGTDTQYF	TGTGCCAGCAGCCAAGATGAAGGGCGGGGTACAGATACGCAGTATTTT
TRBD1	TRBJ2-7	TRBV7-9	NA	CASSLDGPGQGALLPYEQYF	TGTGCCAGCAGCTTAGACGGCCCGGGACAGGGGGCTCTTCTCCCCTACGAGCAGTACTTC
NA	TRBJ2-1	TRBV4-1	NA	CASSQDRLGNEQFF	TGCGCCAGCAGCCAAGACAGGCTAGGAAATGAGCAGTTCTTC
NA	TRBJ1-6	TRBV5-5	NA	CASSLDLGRSGSPLHF	TGTGCCAGCAGCTTGGATTTAGGCCGGTCCGGCTCACCCCTCCACTTT
NA	TRBJ1-5	TRBV7-2	NA	CASSFYNNQPQHF	TGTGCCAGCAGCTTTTACAATAATCAGCCCCAGCATTTT
NA	TRBJ2-1	TRBV28	NA	CASRKAGNYNEQFF	TGTGCCAGCAGAAAAGCGGGCAACTACAATGAGCAGTTCTTC
TRBD1	TRBJ1-6	TRBV3-1	once	CASSRRDRVSPLHF	TGTGCCAGCAGCCGTCGGGACAGGGTTTCACCCCTCCACTTT
TRBD2	TRBJ2-5	TRBV12-3/TRBV12-4	NA	CASTLGLIETQYF	TGTGCCAGCACCCTGGGACTAATAGAGACCCAGTACTTC
TRBD1	TRBJ1-2	TRBV6-6	few	CASGSLSGQGKGFGGYTF	TGTGCCAGCGGATCCTTATCGGGACAGGGGAAAGGCTTCGGCGGCTACACCTTC
TRBD2	TRBJ2-7	TRBV24-1	NA	CATSGGAYDKYF	TGTGCCACTAGCGGGGGTGCCTACGATAAGTACTTC
TRBD1	TRBJ1-3	TRBV7-6	NA	CASSLARQGPNSGNTIYF	TGTGCCAGCAGCTTAGCGAGACAGGGACCCAACTCTGGAAACACCATATATTTT
NA	TRBJ1-2	TRBV19	few	CASSISRGGYTF	TGTGCCAGTAGTATATCTAGGGGCGGCTACACCTTC
TRBD1	TRBJ1-2	TRBV20-1	NA	CSARDPGTVSGYTF	TGCAGTGCTAGAGATCCCGGGACAGTCTCGGGCTACACCTTC
NA	TRBJ1-1	TRBV6-8	NA	CASNLRPANLNTEAFF	TGTGCCAGCAACCTTCGGCCAGCCAATCTGAACACTGAAGCTTTCTTT
TRBD1	TRBJ2-7	TRBV7-9	NA	CASSSPGTAYEQYF	TGTGCCAGCAGCTCCCCCGGGACAGCCTACGAGCAGTACTTC
TRBD2	TRBJ2-3	TRBV7-6	many	CASSLVAGPTDTQYF	TGTGCCAGCAGCTTAGTAGCGGGTCCGACAGATACGCAGTATTTT
NA	TRBJ2-5	TRBV7-2	many	CASSSGRIQETQYF	TGTGCCAGCAGCTCTGGACGGATACAAGAGACCCAGTACTTC
NA	TRBJ1-2	TRBV7-9	few	CASSPRPTENYGYTF	TGTGCCAGCAGTCCTAGGCCGACGGAGAACTATGGCTACACCTTC
TRBD2	TRBJ2-1	TRBV11-1	many	CASSESGLPNNEQFF	TGTGCCAGCAGCGAATCGGGACTACCGAACAATGAGCAGTTCTTC
TRBD1	TRBJ1-5	TRBV19	NA	CASRTTGAQPQHF	TGTGCCAGTAGGACAACAGGGGCTCAGCCCCAGCATTTT
NA	TRBJ1-3	TRBV7-2	many	CASSLGGAGGNTIYF	TGTGCCAGCAGCTTAGGGGGGGCAGGGGGAAACACCATATATTTT
TRBD1	TRBJ2-3	TRBV19	NA	CASTGTGISDTQYF	TGTGCCAGCACCGGGACAGGGATTTCAGATACGCAGTATTTT
NA	TRBJ2-5	TRBV7-2	many	CASSYQETQYF	TGTGCCAGCAGCTACCAAGAGACCCAGTACTTC
NA	TRBJ2-3	TRBV2	NA	CASADTQYF	TGTGCCAGCGCTGATACGCAGTATTTT
NA	TRBJ1-4	TRBV28	NA	CASSLLLEGGGEEKLFF	TGTGCCAGCAGTTTACTTTTAGAGGGCGGGGGGGAGGAAAAACTGTTTTTT
NA	TRBJ1-1	TRBV28	NA	CASNRRGEGTEAFF	TGTGCCAGCAATCGTAGAGGGGAAGGCACTGAAGCTTTCTTT
TRBD2	TRBJ2-7	TRBV12-3/TRBV12-4	NA	CASSLGTSGSIPNEQYF	TGTGCCAGCAGTCTCGGGACTAGCGGGAGCATTCCAAACGAGCAGTACTTC
TRBD1	TRBJ1-1	TRBV19	few	CASSADRGLGTEAFF	TGTGCCAGTAGTGCCGACAGGGGGCTGGGCACTGAAGCTTTCTTT
NA	TRBJ1-1	TRBV5-1	NA	CASSTQAMNTEAFF	TGCGCCAGCAGCACACAGGCCATGAACACTGAAGCTTTCTTT
TRBD2	TRBJ2-5	TRBV7-6	NA	CASSLGGLAGVETQYF	TGTGCCAGCAGCTTAGGGGGCCTAGCGGGAGTAGAGACCCAGTACTTC